This is a list of T cell receptor beta chains from one sample in a study of T cells after yellow fever vaccination. TCRdb independently ran MiXCR on the 5' RACE reads; one entry per CDR3 protein. Among hundreds of thousands of distinct CDR3 sequences listed, roughly 8.6% were seen once. The material was PBMCs, obtained roughly 45 days after the first yellow fever vaccination. The origin of the receptors is a man aged 18 to 30 who received the YFV17D yellow fever vaccine. Both conserved end residues are part of each CDR3. A D gene is named only where the DNA matches it firmly. Clone size is not always given. Where it is, it says once, few, many or a class for expanded clones.

NA	NA	TRBV5-1	TRBJ2-5	16	CASSLGGVSGQETQYF	TGCGCCAGCAGCTTGGGAGGGGTGTCTGGGCAAGAGACCCAGTACTTC
NA	NA	TRBV6-1	TRBJ2-1	15	CASTAPRGGYNEQFF	TGTGCCAGCACCGCCCCCAGGGGGGGCTACAATGAGCAGTTCTTC
NA	TRBD1	TRBV19	TRBJ1-4	14	CASSIGQAVEKLFF	TGTGCCAGTAGTATCGGACAGGCGGTAGAAAAACTGTTTTTT
NA	TRBD1	TRBV7-8	TRBJ2-7	12	CASSPGTVEQYF	TGTGCCAGCAGCCCCGGGACAGTTGAGCAGTACTTC
few	TRBD2	TRBV2	TRBJ2-2	15	CASNARTSAAGELFF	TGTGCCAGCAATGCCCGGACTAGCGCGGCCGGGGAGCTGTTTTTT
NA	TRBD2	TRBV7-2	TRBJ2-3	16	CASSIQAGGRTDTQYF	TGTGCCAGCAGCATACAAGCGGGGGGTCGCACAGATACGCAGTATTTT
NA	TRBD1	TRBV10-3	TRBJ2-2	14	CAIRRQGEDGELFF	TGTGCCATCAGAAGACAGGGGGAGGACGGGGAGCTGTTTTTT
many	NA	TRBV12-3/TRBV12-4	TRBJ2-3	14	CASSLRASTDTQYF	TGTGCCAGCAGTTTAAGGGCTAGCACAGATACGCAGTATTTT
few	NA	TRBV7-3	TRBJ2-2	12	CASSHEGGELFF	TGTGCCAGCAGCCACGAAGGGGGGGAGCTGTTTTTT
many	TRBD1	TRBV7-9	TRBJ2-7	11	CASSRQGEQYF	TGTGCCAGCAGCCGACAGGGCGAGCAGTACTTC
few	NA	TRBV27	TRBJ2-2	14	CASSSHPGTGELFF	TGTGCCAGCAGTTCGCACCCGGGCACCGGGGAGCTGTTTTTT
NA	TRBD1	TRBV7-2	TRBJ2-2	15	CASSSAGGQAGELFF	TGTGCCAGCAGCTCCGCAGGGGGACAGGCCGGGGAGCTGTTTTTT
many	TRBD2	TRBV6-1	TRBJ2-7	15	CASSPTSGGTGEQYF	TGTGCCAGCAGCCCCACTAGCGGGGGAACTGGGGAGCAGTACTTC
few	NA	TRBV5-6	TRBJ2-3	15	CASSLEQYVTDTQYF	TGTGCCAGCAGCTTAGAACAGTATGTCACAGATACGCAGTATTTT
few	NA	TRBV7-2	TRBJ1-5	15	CASSLLLGGRAPQHF	TGTGCCAGCAGCTTATTACTTGGGGGCAGGGCGCCCCAGCATTTT
many	NA	TRBV5-1	TRBJ2-5	14	CASSLWPGQETQYF	TGCGCCAGCAGCTTGTGGCCGGGACAAGAGACCCAGTACTTC
few	TRBD1	TRBV20-1	TRBJ1-2	13	CSAEGQGNSGYTF	TGCAGTGCTGAGGGACAGGGGAATAGTGGCTACACCTTC
NA	TRBD2	TRBV6-2/TRBV6-3	TRBJ2-5	15	CASSHLVSGKETQYF	TGTGCCAGCAGCCACTTGGTTAGCGGGAAAGAGACCCAGTACTTC
few	NA	TRBV7-9	TRBJ1-6	15	CASSLALQYNSPLHF	TGTGCCAGCAGCTTAGCGCTACAGTATAATTCACCCCTCCACTTT
NA	NA	TRBV4-3	TRBJ2-7	15	CASSQDIRLGYEQYF	TGCGCCAGCAGCCAAGATATACGATTGGGCTACGAGCAGTACTTC
few	NA	TRBV7-2	TRBJ1-5	14	CASSLGAAFGPQHF	TGTGCCAGCAGCTTGGGGGCAGCCTTTGGGCCCCAGCATTTT
NA	NA	TRBV19	TRBJ2-5	15	CASSIDLSSAGPGYF	TGTGCCAGTAGTATAGATTTATCGTCGGCAGGCCCCGGGTACTTC
few	TRBD1	TRBV4-3	TRBJ2-5	16	CASSQVTGQGVETQYF	TGCGCCAGCAGCCAAGTAACAGGACAGGGGGTAGAGACCCAGTACTTC
few	NA	TRBV7-2	TRBJ2-5	13	CASSKDTQETQYF	TGTGCCAGCAGCAAAGACACACAAGAGACCCAGTACTTC
few	TRBD2	TRBV7-2	TRBJ2-1	17	CASSRGSGAGSYNEQFF	TGTGCCAGCAGCCGTGGGAGTGGAGCGGGGTCCTACAATGAGCAGTTCTTC
NA	NA	TRBV7-9	TRBJ2-5	14	CASSLGDGQETQYF	TGTGCCAGCAGCTTGGGGGACGGCCAAGAGACCCAGTACTTC